This T cell receptor (beta chain) was profiled in a study of early T cells in non-severe SARS-CoV-2 infection (dated by TCRdb to 2020 to 2022). For the wider study: Because TCR sequencing was done on bulk RNA from unsorted whole blood, the alpha and beta chains could not be paired. The investigation overall reported the following: VDJdb matching was skewed toward anti-spike CD8 responses and likely underestimated virus-specific expansions by missing private and CD4 specificities.

Note on this clonotype: The antigen it recognizes is unknown. Base qualities are missing; no much larger clone stands one base away.

Library generation was performed with 5' RACE. Sequencing was performed on a NextSeq 500. Unique molecular identifiers were attached to individual cDNA molecules in the TCR library protocol so that sequencing error and PCR bias could be corrected. TCR alpha and beta chains were both sequenced, and the abundances of alpha and beta sequences in each sample were closely correlated with each other. As for the authors' bioinformatics: V gene, J gene and CDR3 annotation of TCR sequences was performed with Decombinator V4. TCRs were defined as expanded if a significant change between any two time points was detected under a Poisson model with p below 0.0001. TCR abundances were normalised to the total number of TCRs sequenced in each sample and reported as counts per million. TRAV1-2 paired with TRAJ12, TRAJ20 or TRAJ33 defined MAIT TCRs, while TRAV10 paired with TRAJ18 defined iNKT TCRs. VDJdb, accessed 1 November 2021, was searched for CMV, EBV and SARS-CoV-2 annotated TCRs, with TCRs annotated for multiple antigens excluded. TCRdb reprocessed the public reads (quality trimming at Q25 with fastp, clone calling with MiXCR) and kept in-frame beta chains. Identical CDR3 protein sequences are pooled into one entry, listed with their most common genes and DNA. TCRdb's processing, not the authors' own work, is the source of the V and J calls. The sample contains 25,000 to 30,000 distinct CDR3 sequences, roughly 5.6% of them found a single time. Together, the top ten hold 3.5% to 5.5% of the sample.

The study was a case-control design nested within a healthcare worker cohort in London, UK, with weekly nasopharyngeal swab PCR tests and blood sampling. Healthcare workers were recruited between 23 and 31 March 2020, during the week of the UK lockdown, and were followed weekly for up to about 15 weeks. CDR1 and CDR2 (MNHEY, SVGEGT) derive from the germline V gene. The CDR3 has 14 amino acids, counting the end cysteine and phenylalanine. Just CDR3 DNA is preserved here, 42 bases in frame from base 1. V lost 7 bases and J lost 7 bases, and the count of bases not matched to a germline gene is 10. Sequences were obtained from whole blood. This TCR was sampled from an adult who was a healthcare worker with PCR-confirmed SARS-CoV-2 infection or an uninfected control (not recorded which). The chain joins TRBV6-2 or TRBV6-3 to TRBJ2-1, with 7 junctional bases fitting TRBD1. This receptor has the CDR3 CASTHKTGWNEQFF. Read as DNA, the sequence is TGTGCCAGCACCCACAAGACAGGGTGGAATGAGCAGTTCTTC.